Here is one T cell receptor beta chain with its context. Using immunoSEQ multiplex PCR, the repertoire was profiled, and TCRdb retains in-frame clones only, with some absent. The sample contains about 150,000 clones, about 86% of which appear only once. The V segment lost 4 bases and the J segment 9 bases; nucleotides outside the gene matches: 10. CDR3 length: 15 residues. Germline values: CDR1 SGHRS, CDR2 YFSETQ. The sample comes from a study of blood T cell repertoires in COVID-19. The age range of participants was roughly 18 to 90 years, with residence in about two dozen US areas. The TCR comes from a man aged 50 to 60 who had recovered from COVID-19. The genes are TRBV5-1 and TRBJ1-2, with 12 bases lining up with TRBD1. The sample consisted of PBMCs or T cells enriched from blood (not recorded which). The CDR3 DNA reads TGCGCCAGCAGCCCGCCCGGGACAGGGGGCGGGAGCTACACCTTC. Protein sequence: CASSPPGTGGGSYTF.